The 8 T cell receptor beta chains reported below all come from one sample, sequenced in a study of human T cells and chemical hapten exposure. TCRdb fed the RACE reads into MiXCR, producing one record per CDR3 protein. Of 350,000 or so distinct CDR3 sequences listed, around 7% are singletons. The time point denotes: patch test 1, 2 weeks after DPC sensitization. Treatment given: therapeutic diphenylcyclopropenone sensitization with weekly scalp DPC. The source was whole blood, collected in connection with sensitization to the hapten diphenylcyclopropenone (DPC). All receptors derive from a woman aged 18-29 years with alopecia areata. Some clones in this sample may be carry-over from other donors' samples.

The chain uses TRBV7-9 and TRBJ2-4; no definite D call. Looked up from germline, CDR1 is SEHNR and CDR2 is FQNEAQ (reference sequence). The CDR3 has 15 residues. V shed 10 bases and J shed 2 bases, with 18 bases lying between them. CDR3 amino acids: CATSHGAVSKNIQYF. CDR3 DNA: TGTGCCACCTCCCATGGTGCCGTTTCCAAAAACATTCAGTACTTC.

This clonotype was counted many times. The chain is built from TRBV6-6 and TRBJ2-5; the match to TRBD1 covers 8 bases. V shed 2 bases, J shed 3 bases, and the junction held 8 bases outside the gene matches. The length of the CDR3 is 16 residues. The germline gives CDR1 MNHNY, CDR2 SVGAGI (reference sequence). Here the CDR3 reads CASSYHAGTGEETQYF. The CDR3 DNA is TGTGCCAGCAGTTACCACGCCGGGACAGGCGAAGAGACCCAGTACTTC.

This clonotype was recorded a few times. The chain uses TRBV24-1 and TRBJ1-5; no clear D. This CDR3 spans 16 amino acids. Germline CDR1 is KGHDR and CDR2 is SFDVKD. V gave up 5 bases and J gave up 6 bases, with 19 bases separating them. The CDR3 protein is CATSAPDEREGQPQHF. CDR3 DNA: TGTGCCACCAGTGCCCCGGATGAAAGGGAGGGTCAGCCCCAGCATTTT.

There are a few counts of this clonotype. V usage is TRBV12-3 or TRBV12-4 and J usage is TRBJ2-5; D is uncertain. CDR3 length equals 14 residues. Trimming took 3 bases from V and 4 from J, leaving 12 bases between them. The CDR3 here is CASSLVPARETQYF. The CDR3 region has the DNA TGTGCCAGCAGTTTGGTGCCGGCACGAGAGACCCAGTACTTC.

This clonotype was observed at least ten times. The V and J genes are TRBV28 and TRBJ2-5; 12 bases are shared with TRBD2. The CDR3 length is 15 residues. Germline CDR1 MDHEN, CDR2 SYDVKM. J gave up 2 bases and V 5 bases, and 3 bases lay outside the gene matches. CDR3 in DNA: TGTGCCAGCAGTCCCGGGACTAGCGGGCAAGAGACCCAGTACTTC. Amino acid sequence: CASSPGTSGQETQYF.

The V and J genes are TRBV21-1 and TRBJ2-5; the table names TRBD1, a call not compared with the DNA. TRBV21-1 is annotated as a pseudogene. The CDR3 is 21 amino acids. CDR3 DNA: TGTGCCAGCAGCAAAAAGAAGGAGTGGGACGGGGGGCCCCCGTACCAAGAGACCCAGTACTTC. Translation: CASSKKKEWDGGPPYQETQYF.

This clonotype showed up just a few times. The chain links TRBV12-3 or TRBV12-4 to TRBJ1-2; D is perhaps TRBD1 (6 bases). The CDR3 has 15 amino acids. Trimming took off 5 bases at V and 6 bases at J, with 19 bases between the two ends. As DNA, the CDR3 is TGTGCCAGCAGTCCAAGGGTTGCAGGACAGAATGGCTACACCTTC. This gives the protein CASSPRVAGQNGYTF.

CDR3 in amino acids: CASSRTDRDNSPLHF. The CDR3 coding sequence is TGTGCCAGCAGCCGTACCGACAGGGATAATTCACCCCTCCACTTT. This chain connects TRBV6-5 to TRBJ1-6; 7 positions match TRBD1. The CDR3 has 15 residues. V lost 6 bases to trimming and J lost 5 bases; unmatched junction nucleotides: 7. Per germline, CDR1 MNHEY and CDR2 SVGAGI.